This T cell receptor beta chain was documented in a study of human T cells and chemical hapten exposure. TCRdb ran MiXCR on the RACE reads and lists one entry per CDR3 protein. The sample includes 85,000 to 100,000 distinct CDR3 sequences, roughly a quarter of them seen just once. After removal of 1 base from V and 7 bases from J, the junction contained 12 bases not matched to a gene. The CDR3 contains 16 residues. Germline CDR1 and CDR2: LGHNA and YNFKEQ. This sample's time point: patch test 3, about 24 weeks after DPC sensitization. Treatment denoted: therapeutic diphenylcyclopropenone sensitization with weekly scalp DPC.

This material consisted of whole blood, taken in connection with sensitization to the hapten diphenylcyclopropenone (DPC). This receptor was obtained from a man in his forties with alopecia areata. Some clones in this sample may be carry-over from other donors' samples. J is TRBJ2-7 and V is TRBV4-2; 8 positions match TRBD2. CDR3 nucleotides: TGTGCCAGCAGCCAAGTAGCCGGACTAGCAGCGGATGAGCAGTACTTC. Protein sequence: CASSQVAGLAADEQYF.